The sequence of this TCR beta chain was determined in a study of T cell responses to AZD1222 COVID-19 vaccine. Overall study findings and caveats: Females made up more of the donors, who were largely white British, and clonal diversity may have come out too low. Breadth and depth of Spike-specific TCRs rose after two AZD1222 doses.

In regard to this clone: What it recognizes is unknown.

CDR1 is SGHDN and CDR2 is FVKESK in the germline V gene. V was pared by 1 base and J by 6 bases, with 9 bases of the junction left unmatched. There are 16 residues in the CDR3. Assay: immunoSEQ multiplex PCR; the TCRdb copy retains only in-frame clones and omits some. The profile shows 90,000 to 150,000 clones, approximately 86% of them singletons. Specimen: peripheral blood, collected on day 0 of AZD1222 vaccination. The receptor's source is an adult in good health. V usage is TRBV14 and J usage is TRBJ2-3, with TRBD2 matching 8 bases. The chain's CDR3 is CASSQGIVAGTDTQYF. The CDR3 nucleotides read TGTGCCAGCAGCCAAGGCATCGTAGCGGGAACCGATACGCAGTATTTT.